Each of the 9 T cell receptor beta chains below was sequenced from the same sample in a study of identical twins. TCRdb itself ran the 5' RACE reads through MiXCR, one entry per CDR3 protein. The repertoire includes about 500,000 distinct CDR3 sequences, around an eighth of them detected once, and about 0.94% sits in the top ten. These records were also assigned to another study, of yellow fever vaccine responses in identical twins.

Sequenced material: CD4+ T cells sorted from blood. The receptors derive from a woman aged 18 to 35 in good health.

Many counts were recorded for this clonotype. The J gene is TRBJ1-5, the V gene TRBV20-1; 8 bases map to TRBD1. The J segment lost 7 bases and the V segment lost 6 bases, leaving 8 bases of the junction unmatched. This CDR3 is 13 amino acids long. CDR1 is DFQATT and CDR2 is SNEGSKA in the germline V gene (reference sequence). The chain's CDR3 is CSATPGGFQPQHF. The CDR3 nucleotides read TGCAGTGCCACGCCAGGGGGCTTCCAGCCCCAGCATTTT.

This clonotype was seen a few times. The V and J genes are TRBV24-1 and TRBJ2-5; 7 nucleotides line up with TRBD2. Germline trimming cut 7 bases from V and 2 bases from J; bases unmatched to any gene: 3. The CDR3 has 13 amino acids. Germline assignment: CDR1 KGHDR and CDR2 SFDVKD. The CDR3 spells CATSNSGQETQYF. The CDR3 DNA follows: TGTGCCACCAGCAATAGCGGGCAAGAGACCCAGTACTTC.

The chain recombines TRBV5-1 with TRBJ2-2, with unresolved D. In germline, CDR1 is SGHRS, CDR2 YFSETQ. The CDR3 is 12 residues long. Trimming cost V 1 base and J 7 bases, with 5 bases left between them. The CDR3 spells CASSLRNGELFF. The CDR3 nucleotides are TGCGCCAGCAGCTTGAGAAACGGGGAGCTGTTTTTT.

The chain joins TRBV20-1 to TRBJ2-2; TRBD2 matches at 15 bases. V lost 6 bases to trimming and J lost 7 bases; unmatched junction nucleotides: 6. Per the germline V gene, CDR1 is DFQATT and CDR2 is SNEGSKA (reference sequence). The CDR3 runs 15 residues. The CDR3 DNA sequence: TGCAGTGCCTGGACTAGCGGGGGGGCCCTCGGGGAGCTGTTTTTT. Its translation: CSAWTSGGALGELFF.

V usage is TRBV13 and J usage is TRBJ2-7; 8 bases are shared with TRBD2. The CDR3 consists of 16 residues. Per germline, CDR1 PRHDT and CDR2 FYEKMQ (reference sequence). Trimming at V came to 2 bases and at J to 3 bases, leaving 9 bases not matched to a gene. CDR3 residues: CASSLYPSGYHYEQYF. CDR3 bases: TGTGCCAGCAGCTTATATCCTAGCGGGTATCACTACGAGCAGTACTTC.

The chain joins TRBV14 to TRBJ2-3; D gene unclear. Trimming shortened V by 3 bases and J by 6 bases, and 25 bases separated the two germline ends. From germline, CDR1 is SGHDN and CDR2 FVKESK. This CDR3 is 18 amino acids long. CDR3: CASSHRQLFGTSKDTQYF. CDR3 DNA sequence: TGTGCCAGCAGCCACCGCCAATTATTTGGCACCAGCAAGGATACGCAGTATTTT.

The chain combines TRBV7-2 with TRBJ2-1; TRBD1 matches at 9 bases. Trimming at V came to 5 bases and at J to 6 bases, leaving 14 bases not matched to a gene. The CDR3 covers 17 residues. Germline V gene sequence: CDR1 SGHTA, CDR2 FQGNSA. The CDR3 nucleotides are TGTGCCAGCAGCAGACCACAGGGGGCCGGTGGAAGCAATGAGCAGTTCTTC. It is translated as CASSRPQGAGGSNEQFF.

This clonotype has just a few counts. The chain has TRBV15 and TRBJ1-1, with 7 bases that match TRBD1. Trimming removed 2 bases from V and 2 bases from J; junction bases left unmatched: 5. The CDR3 runs 15 residues. Per germline, CDR1 LNHNV and CDR2 YYDKDF (reference sequence). The CDR3 DNA follows: TGTGCCACCAGCAGAAACCGACAGGGTAACACTGAAGCTTTCTTT. Translated: CATSRNRQGNTEAFF.

There are a few counts of this clonotype. This sequence joins TRBV20-1 and TRBJ2-7; 7 bases align to TRBD1. The germline gives CDR1 DFQATT, CDR2 SNEGSKA (reference sequence). Germline trimming cut 5 bases from V and 2 bases from J; bases unmatched to any gene: 9. There are 14 residues in the CDR3. CDR3 sequence reads: CSAGPSGGPYEQYF. CDR3 DNA sequence: TGCAGTGCTGGACCCTCAGGGGGTCCCTACGAGCAGTACTTC.